This TCR beta chain was obtained from a study of CD8+ T cells in alopecia areata. Study summary: Using the percentage of affected scalp area, treated patients' severity was scored. Points from the study as a whole: Whereas mice showed it more clearly, TCR sharing across patients was murkier, possibly because of HLA.

This clone was counted between two and nine times. Antigen specificity is unknown. Other nucleotide sequences from this sample produce the same CDR3. Treatment of the sample: oral pan-JAK inhibitor, 5-10 mg twice daily. Specimens obtained from alopecia areata patients comprised lesional scalp punch biopsies and peripheral blood. The V gene lost 2 bases and the J gene lost 8 bases, with 8 bases spanning the gap. Germline loops: CDR1 SGHDT, CDR2 YYEEEE. The CDR3 consists of 12 residues. Sequencing relied on a cDNA template that was reverse transcribed from extracted RNA. Only in-frame clones appear in the TCRdb table, and some are missing; sequencing was by immunoSEQ multiplex PCR. The table shows 190,000 or so clones, with roughly 61% occurring only once.

V and J are TRBV5-6 and TRBJ2-1; D possibly matches TRBD1 or TRBD2 (5 bases each). Sequencing used CD8+ T cells sorted from blood, obtained at week 24, from a patient treated with tofacitinib. The TCR sequence derives from a human donor with alopecia areata. CDR3 bases: TGTGCCAGCAGCTTTGGGGGTGATGAGCAGTTCTTC. Translated, it gives CASSFGGDEQFF.